Sequencing of this TCR beta chain was carried out in a study of Tregs in tolerant kidney transplant recipients. Study-level background: Related graft donors supplied nonmyeloablative bone marrow transplants, and mixed chimerism was transient. Study-level points and caveats: Changing PCR primers prevented nucleotide comparison between some patients' samples. Biological reproducibility was not directly addressed, but technical replication error appeared minimal. In tolerant patients, donor-specific Tregs outgrew total Tregs, suggesting antigen-driven expansion.

In germline, CDR1 is SGHNT, CDR2 YYREEE (reference sequence). This CDR3 has 13 residues. Trimming took 4 bases from V and 3 from J, leaving 10 bases between them. Data came from immunoSEQ multiplex PCR; TCRdb stores just in-frame clones and leaves some out. Of 110,000 or so clones listed, nearly 90% were seen once; the top ten hold 0.34%. The sample holds a few counts of this clone. Its cognate antigen is unknown. The sample in question was CD4+ T cells from blood, obtained before the transplant. This TCR came from a human donor who received a combined kidney and bone marrow transplant. J is TRBJ1-2 and V is TRBV5-4; D perhaps matches TRBD1 (6 bases). CDR3 in DNA: TGTGCCAGCAGCAGGGGGTCGGACTATGGCTACACCTTC. Translation gives CASSRGSDYGYTF.